These 14 T cell receptor beta chains share one sample of origin, sequenced in a study of blood T cell repertoires in COVID-19. Sequenced by immunoSEQ multiplex PCR; TCRdb stores in-frame clones only, minus some. Here the sample spans some 250,000 clones, 70% to 90% being singletons. The sequenced material came from peripheral blood. Receptor source: a man aged 25-45 years with active or convalescent COVID-19.

V usage is TRBV7-2 and J usage is TRBJ2-1, with no clear D. The CDR3 has 14 residues. Trimming pared 2 bases from V and 5 bases from J, leaving 10 bases between. Looked up from germline, CDR1 is SGHTA and CDR2 is FQGNSA. CDR3 sequence: CASSLSSEDNEQFF. CDR3 bases: TGTGCCAGCAGCTTATCGAGCGAAGACAATGAGCAGTTCTTC.

The chain employs TRBV9 and TRBJ1-2; 7 bases match TRBD1. Looked up from germline, CDR1 is SGDLS and CDR2 is YYNGEE. The CDR3 consists of 17 residues. J lost 4 bases, V lost 1 base, and 13 bases had no gene match. CDR3 in amino acids: CASSVTSGTDHSYGYTF. The CDR3 DNA sequence: TGTGCCAGCAGCGTAACCTCCGGGACAGACCATTCCTATGGCTACACCTTC.

The chain has TRBV5-6 and TRBJ1-1; no definite D call. The CDR3 sequence is 12 residues long. Trimming removed 0 bases at V and 6 bases at J, with 6 bases between. Germline V gives CDR1 SGHDT, CDR2 YYEEEE. The CDR3 is CASSLVSAEAFF. The CDR3 region has the DNA TGTGCCAGCAGCTTGGTGTCCGCTGAAGCTTTCTTT.

This rearrangement joins TRBV6-1 to TRBJ1-6, with TRBD1 identical over 7 bases. V dropped 4 bases and J dropped 14; count of bases not matched to a gene: 17. Germline values: CDR1 MNHNS, CDR2 SASEGT. This CDR3 region has 16 residues. As DNA, the CDR3 is TGTGCCAGCAGTGGACCGGACAGGACGGGGCTTCAAACCCTCCACTTT. Residues: CASSGPDRTGLQTLHF.

The V gene is TRBV4-1, the J gene TRBJ1-1; D is ambiguous. V was trimmed by 6 bases and J by 7 bases, leaving 9 bases between them. CDR3 size: 11 residues. Looked up from germline, CDR1 is MGHRA and CDR2 is YSYEKL. The CDR3 sequence is CASRLEGEAFF. The CDR3 nucleotides read TGCGCCAGCAGACTCGAGGGTGAAGCTTTCTTT.

CDR3 loop: CASSPETGVKTDTQYF. In DNA form, the CDR3 reads TGTGCCAGCAGCCCCGAGACAGGCGTGAAGACAGATACGCAGTATTTT. This chain uses TRBV5-6 with TRBJ2-3; D is possibly TRBD1 (6 bases). The germline V and J ends were trimmed by 4 bases and 3 bases, with 18 bases remaining between them. Germline lookup yields CDR1 SGHDT and CDR2 YYEEEE. The CDR3 has 16 amino acids.

This clone appeared once. The V call is TRBV7-9, the J call TRBJ2-1, with a tentative D call TRBD2 (5 bases). From germline, CDR1 is SEHNR and CDR2 FQNEAQ (reference sequence). This CDR3 is 14 amino acids long. V lost 2 bases and J lost 5, with 10 bases in between. The CDR3 nucleotides are TGTGCCAGCAGCTTAATTTCCGGGGACAATGAGCAGTTCTTC. Residues: CASSLISGDNEQFF.

V gene TRBV19 combines with J gene TRBJ1-5; D not certain. Germline V gene data show CDR1 as LNHDA and CDR2 as SQIVND (reference sequence). V lost 0 bases and J lost 6, with 12 bases in between. There are 15 residues in the CDR3. The CDR3 protein is CASSIDPGSGQPQHF. DNA for the CDR3: TGTGCCAGTAGTATAGATCCGGGATCAGGTCAGCCCCAGCATTTT.

The genes are TRBV18 and TRBJ1-2; D is perhaps TRBD1 (5 bases). Trimming cost V 3 bases and J 5 bases, with 16 bases left between them. Germline CDR1 is KGHSH and CDR2 is LQKENI. This CDR3 contains 15 residues. The CDR3 bases are TGTGCCAGCTCACCCCAGGGTGCCAGTGATTATGGCTACACCTTC. The encoded protein is CASSPQGASDYGYTF.

V usage is TRBV6-2 or TRBV6-3 and J usage is TRBJ2-7; TRBD2 might be the D (6 bases). CDR1 and CDR2 (germline): MNHEY, SVGEGT. The CDR3 runs to 14 residues. The V end was cut by 2 bases, the J end by 6 bases, with 14 bases between. CDR3 DNA sequence: TGTGCCAGCAGTTACCCACCCGTGGAGGGCGAGCAGTACTTC. Translated: CASSYPPVEGEQYF.

The gene calls are TRBV10-3 and TRBJ2-7; weak D call: TRBD1 (5 bases). Trimming left V 11 bases short and J 0 bases short, with 14 bases between. This CDR3 has 13 amino acids. Germline CDR1 and CDR2: ENHRY and SYGVKD. The DNA for the CDR3 is TGTGCCGCGGCGACAGCGAGCTCCTACGAGCAGTACTTC. Residues: CAAATASSYEQYF.

The chain joins TRBV5-1 to TRBJ1-3, with TRBD1 as a possible D gene (6 bases). Germline CDR1 and CDR2: SGHRS and YFSETQ. CDR3 length: 15 amino acids. Trimming took off 2 bases at V and 3 bases at J, with 12 bases between the two ends. CDR3: CASSLQTGDGNTIYF. The CDR3 DNA sequence: TGCGCCAGCAGCTTACAGACAGGAGATGGAAACACCATATATTTT.

V gene TRBV13 combines with J gene TRBJ1-5, with D perhaps matching TRBD1 (6 bases). The CDR3 has 20 amino acids. Germline CDR1 reads PRHDT; CDR2 reads FYEKMQ (reference sequence). V lost 7 bases to trimming and J lost 6 bases, with 34 bases between them. This CDR3 is CASTVNYGTSFPAGCQPQHF. CDR3 DNA: TGTGCCAGCACCGTAAACTACGGGACATCATTTCCAGCGGGATGTCAGCCCCAGCATTTT.

The chain is built from TRBV6-2 or TRBV6-3 and TRBJ2-5, with TRBD2 identical over 12 bases. After removal of 0 bases from V and 3 bases from J, the junction contained 5 bases not matched to a gene. Germline V gives CDR1 MNHEY, CDR2 SVGEGT. This CDR3 region has 17 residues. CDR3 protein: CASSYSFRTSGEETQYF. CDR3 sequence (DNA): TGTGCCAGCAGTTACTCTTTCAGGACTAGCGGGGAAGAGACCCAGTACTTC.